Shown below are 24 T cell receptor beta chains from a single sample sequenced in a study of cytomegalovirus exposure and HLA in healthy donors. PCR involved 60 Vbeta and 13 Jbeta primers. Sequenced by immunoSEQ multiplex PCR; TCRdb stores in-frame clones only, minus some. The data show about 89,000 clones, with 70% to 80% seen just once and 3.7% held by the top ten. The source material was PBMCs. The receptor source for this set is a man aged 25 to 40 in good health and CMV-seronegative.

The J gene is TRBJ2-1, the V gene TRBV30; 9 bases match TRBD1. Per the germline V gene, CDR1 is GTSNPN and CDR2 is SVGIG (reference sequence). V trimming: 5 bases; J trimming: 1 base; junction bases outside the gene matches: 3. The length of the CDR3 is 14 residues. In nucleotides, the CDR3 is TGTGCCTGGGACAGGGGGGCATCCTACAATGAGCAGTTCTTC. Amino acid sequence: CAWDRGASYNEQFF.

The chain combines TRBV19 with TRBJ1-1, with D perhaps TRBD1 (5 bases). Germline CDR1 reads LNHDA; CDR2 reads SQIVND (reference sequence). Trimming cost V 1 base and J 2 bases, with 11 bases left between them. The CDR3 consists of 15 residues. CDR3 bases: TGTGCCAGTAGTATAGGCGGGGGTCGAAACACTGAAGCTTTCTTT. It codes for CASSIGGGRNTEAFF.

The chain couples TRBV5-1 to TRBJ2-3; tentatively, D is TRBD2 (6 bases). There are 16 residues in the CDR3. V dropped 2 bases and J dropped 1 base, with 14 bases sitting between them. Per germline, CDR1 SGHRS and CDR2 YFSETQ. The CDR3 DNA reads as TGCGCCAGCAGCTTTACAGCGGGTACAGGCACAGATACGCAGTATTTT. It specifies CASSFTAGTGTDTQYF.

In this sample, this clone turned up a few times. This sequence joins TRBV6-1 and TRBJ1-3; possible D gene TRBD1, 6 bases. V lost 1 base to trimming and J lost 5 bases, with 15 bases between them. There are 16 residues in the CDR3. Germline CDR1 is MNHNS and CDR2 is SASEGT. The CDR3 is CASSEGSGTTRNTIYF. Written as DNA, the CDR3 is TGTGCCAGCAGTGAAGGTTCCGGGACAACTAGAAACACCATATATTTT.

The CDR3 loop is CAWSTGGSYNEQFF. The CDR3 DNA is TGTGCCTGGAGTACGGGGGGGTCCTACAATGAGCAGTTCTTC. This chain connects TRBV30 to TRBJ2-1; 8 bases line up with TRBD2. Germline CDR1 GTSNPN, CDR2 SVGIG (reference sequence). The CDR3 extends over 14 amino acids. Unmatched junction bases numbered 1, after V lost 2 bases and J lost 1 base.

This clone showed up just a few times. The chain joins TRBV7-2 to TRBJ2-5; a possible D gene is TRBD1 (6 bases). V was shortened by 3 bases and J by 1 base, with 21 bases between the two germline ends. Germline CDR1 is SGHTA and CDR2 is FQGNSA. There are 18 residues in the CDR3. This chain's CDR3 is CASSLGYRAQGSQETQYF. CDR3 coding DNA: TGTGCCAGCAGCTTGGGGTATAGAGCCCAGGGGTCCCAAGAGACCCAGTACTTC.

This chain uses TRBV30 with TRBJ1-2, with D uncertain. The CDR3 is 14 amino acids. Germline CDR1 reads GTSNPN; CDR2 reads SVGIG (reference sequence). The germline V and J ends were trimmed by 1 base and 4 bases, with 13 bases remaining between them. The CDR3 DNA sequence: TGTGCCTGGAGTGCACAGACCTGGGCCTATGGCTACACCTTC. Its translation: CAWSAQTWAYGYTF.

The chain carries TRBV6-6 and TRBJ2-1, with 12 bases aligning to TRBD2. The CDR3 totals 16 residues. Looked up from germline, CDR1 is MNHNY and CDR2 is SVGAGI (reference sequence). The V gene end was trimmed by 2 bases and the J gene end by 8 bases; junction bases not matched to a gene: 7. This chain's CDR3 is CASSYRTSGEAHEQFF. CDR3 sequence (DNA): TGTGCCAGCAGTTACCGGACTAGCGGGGAAGCACATGAGCAGTTCTTC.

The chain uses TRBV9 and TRBJ1-2; 10 bases are shared with TRBD1. With V trimmed by 0 bases and J by 5 bases, 1 base remained unmatched. The CDR3 sequence is 14 residues long. Germline V gene data show CDR1 as SGDLS and CDR2 as YYNGEE. CDR3 loop: CASSVGGQGYGYTF. DNA of the CDR3: TGTGCCAGCAGCGTAGGGGGACAGGGGTATGGCTACACCTTC. Variable domain in full (rest from reference TRBV9 and TRBJ1-2): DSGVTQTPKHLITATGQRVTLRCSPRSGDLSVYWYQQSLDQGLQFLIQYYNGEERAKGNILERFSAQQFPDLHSELNLSSLELGDSALYFCASSVGGQGYGYTFGSGTRLTVV.

The chain uses TRBV13 and TRBJ1-2, with a tentative D call TRBD1 (6 bases). CDR3 length: 14 residues. Germline assignment: CDR1 PRHDT and CDR2 FYEKMQ (reference sequence). V dropped 1 base and J dropped 5 bases, with 11 bases sitting between them. The CDR3 DNA is TGTGCCAGCAGCTTAGAACAGGGATTTTATGGCTACACCTTC. Protein: CASSLEQGFYGYTF. Based on the CDR3 plus reference TRBV13 and TRBJ1-2, the full variable domain is AAGVIQSPRHLIKEKRETATLKCYPIPRHDTVYWYQQGPGQDPQFLISFYEKMQSDKGSIPDRFSAQQFSDYHSELNMSSLELGDSALYFCASSLEQGFYGYTFGSGTRLTVV.

The chain recombines TRBV10-1 with TRBJ1-5; D unclear. The CDR3 runs to 18 residues. From germline, CDR1 is WNHNN and CDR2 SYGVQD (reference sequence). V shed 0 bases and J shed 0 bases, with 15 bases lying between them. The CDR3, as DNA: TGCGCCAGCAGTGAGTCGAAGGTTCAGGTGAATAGCAATCAGCCCCAGCATTTT. It codes for CASSESKVQVNSNQPQHF.

The chain has TRBV16 and TRBJ1-1; tentatively, D is TRBD1 (6 bases). Germline assignment: CDR1 KGHSY and CDR2 FQNENV. V gave up 8 bases and J gave up 0 bases, with 13 bases separating them. The CDR3 has 14 residues. CDR3 DNA sequence: TGTGCCAGCGCTAACAGGGCCATGAACACTGAAGCTTTCTTT. Protein sequence: CASANRAMNTEAFF.

V gene TRBV5-1 combines with J gene TRBJ2-2, with D maybe TRBD1 (6 bases). Between the trimmed V and J ends, which lost 5 bases and 1 base, there was a span of 9 bases. Germline-derived CDR1 and CDR2 are SGHRS and YFSETQ. The CDR3 consists of 14 residues. The CDR3 sequence is CASRGALNTGELFF. The DNA of the CDR3 is TGCGCCAGCAGGGGGGCCCTGAACACCGGGGAGCTGTTTTTT.

V and J are TRBV29-1 and TRBJ1-5; tentatively, D is TRBD1 (5 bases). The length of the CDR3 is 15 residues. CDR1 is SQVTM and CDR2 is ANQGSEA in the germline V gene. V was shortened by 4 bases and J by 3 bases, with 16 bases between the two germline ends. CDR3 residues: CSVVFRAGYNQPQHF. The CDR3 DNA follows: TGCAGCGTTGTTTTCAGGGCGGGATACAATCAGCCCCAGCATTTT. Full variable domain (outside the CDR3, taken from reference TRBV29-1 and TRBJ1-5): SAVISQKPSRDICQRGTSLTIQCQVDSQVTMMFWYRQQPGQSLTLIATANQGSEATYESGFVIDKFPISRPNLTFSTLTVSNMSPEDSSIYLCSVVFRAGYNQPQHFGDGTRLSIL.

The chain joins TRBV5-1 to TRBJ1-2, with 10 bases fitting TRBD1. This CDR3 is 15 amino acids long. The germline gives CDR1 SGHRS, CDR2 YFSETQ. The trim removed 2 bases at V and 6 bases at J, leaving 7 bases unmatched. The chain's CDR3 is CASSLDRGQRNGYTF. In DNA form, the CDR3 reads TGCGCCAGCAGCTTAGACAGGGGGCAAAGGAATGGCTACACCTTC.

The V gene is TRBV29-1, the J gene TRBJ1-3; D is uncertain. CDR1 is SQVTM and CDR2 is ANQGSEA in the germline V gene. This CDR3 has 13 amino acids. V dropped 7 bases and J dropped 6 bases, with 16 bases sitting between them. In nucleotides, the CDR3 is TGCAGCGCCCTCGGGATATACAAAAACACCATATATTTT. It encodes CSALGIYKNTIYF.

The rearrangement joins TRBV7-2 to TRBJ2-1; 10 bases fit TRBD2. CDR3 length equals 17 residues. V was clipped by 4 bases and J by 0 bases; unmatched bases: 6. Germline assignment: CDR1 SGHTA and CDR2 FQGNSA. The CDR3 spells CASSSSSGGFSYNEQFF. The CDR3 DNA is TGTGCCAGCAGCTCCTCTAGCGGGGGTTTCTCCTACAATGAGCAGTTCTTC.

Details on this clone: Other DNA sequences of this sample code for an identical CDR3. The chain links TRBV18 to TRBJ1-1; D ambiguous. The CDR3 has 13 amino acids. Trimming took 5 bases from V and 1 from J, leaving 8 bases between them. Per the germline V gene, CDR1 is KGHSH and CDR2 is LQKENI. The CDR3 protein is CASSSTENTEAFF. CDR3 DNA: TGTGCCAGCTCATCAACAGAGAACACTGAAGCTTTCTTT.

The rearrangement joins TRBV7-2 to TRBJ2-3; 11 nucleotides match TRBD2. Trimming took 2 bases from V and 0 from J; bases not matched to a gene: 4. The V gene's germline CDR1 is SGHTA and CDR2 FQGNSA. This CDR3 region has 17 residues. In nucleotides, the CDR3 is TGTGCCAGCAGCTTATTAGCGGGAGGGCGCAGCACAGATACGCAGTATTTT. It specifies CASSLLAGGRSTDTQYF.

The chain uses TRBV30 and TRBJ1-2, with D unclear. The CDR3 sequence is 11 residues long. CDR1 and CDR2 (germline): GTSNPN, SVGIG (reference sequence). V was trimmed by 1 base and J by 8 bases, leaving 8 bases between them. The DNA for the CDR3 is TGTGCCTGGAGTGCCGGGTACGGCTACACCTTC. Amino acid sequence: CAWSAGYGYTF.

The table lists this clone with a few counts. This sequence joins TRBV6-5 and TRBJ2-1; TRBD2 matches 10 bases. The CDR3 is made up of 14 amino acids. J was trimmed by 8 bases and V by 5 bases; bases with no gene match: 6. Germline V CDR1 and CDR2: MNHEY, SVGAGI. Here the CDR3 DNA reads TGTGCCAGCAGTCCGACTAGCGGGTTAGATGAGCAGTTCTTC. Its protein is CASSPTSGLDEQFF.

The J gene is TRBJ2-5, the V gene TRBV7-2; 8 nucleotides align to TRBD1. The CDR3 extends over 14 amino acids. V was clipped by 5 bases and J by 4 bases; unmatched bases: 6. CDR1 and CDR2 (germline): SGHTA, FQGNSA. CDR3 residues: CASSHDRGRETQYF. The CDR3 DNA reads TGTGCCAGCAGCCACGACAGGGGCCGAGAGACCCAGTACTTC.

This clone has more than one count but fewer than ten. This sequence joins TRBV28 and TRBJ1-2, with D unresolved. CDR3 length equals 12 residues. Germline CDR1 MDHEN, CDR2 SYDVKM. Trimming removed 5 bases at V and 3 bases at J, with 7 bases between. The CDR3: CASSPLYYGYTF. The CDR3 nucleotides are TGTGCCAGCAGTCCTCTATACTATGGCTACACCTTC.

J is TRBJ1-2 and V is TRBV6-5; a possible D gene is TRBD1 (6 bases). In germline, CDR1 is MNHEY, CDR2 SVGAGI. The germline V and J ends were trimmed by 2 bases and 7 bases, with 11 bases remaining between them. CDR3 length: 13 residues. The CDR3 protein is CASSYEGVGGYTF. CDR3 in DNA: TGTGCCAGCAGTTACGAGGGGGTAGGTGGCTACACCTTC.